This entry lists 20 T cell receptor beta chains sequenced from one sample in a study of cytomegalovirus exposure and HLA in healthy donors. The PCR employed 60 Vbeta primers together with 13 Jbeta primers. Repertoires were generated with immunoSEQ multiplex PCR, while TCRdb's copy carries only in-frame clones and drops some. The profile shows over 90,000 clones, about three quarters of them singletons. Sequencing input: PBMCs. These receptors all stem from a man aged 35 to 55 in good health and CMV-seronegative.

J is TRBJ1-2 and V is TRBV7-9, with 7 positions matching TRBD1. Germline values: CDR1 SEHNR, CDR2 FQNEAQ (reference sequence). With 0 bases clipped from V and 8 bases from J, the junction kept 6 bases outside the gene matches. CDR3 length equals 14 residues. The CDR3 DNA reads TGTGCCAGCAGCTTAGCGAAGAGGGGGCGAGGCTACACCTTC. Translating it yields CASSLAKRGRGYTF.

The V call is TRBV4-2, the J call TRBJ2-1; 9 bases match TRBD2. V gave up 3 bases and J gave up 4 bases; unmatched junction bases: 1. The germline CDR1 and CDR2 sequences are LGHNA and YNFKEQ. CDR3 length: 14 residues. CDR3 sequence reads: CASSQRGGYNEQFF. The CDR3 DNA sequence: TGTGCCAGCAGCCAGCGGGGGGGGTACAATGAGCAGTTCTTC.

The genes are TRBV2 and TRBJ1-5; 7 bases are a match to TRBD1. Germline V gives CDR1 SNHLY, CDR2 FYNNEI. After removal of 6 bases from V and 3 bases from J, the junction contained 5 bases not matched to a gene. The CDR3 consists of 14 residues. CDR3 sequence (DNA): TGTGCCAGCAGGCCTGGACAGGTCAATCAGCCCCAGCATTTT. Its protein is CASRPGQVNQPQHF.

The CDR3 bases are TGTGCCAGCACAGGGGGCAATCAGCCCCAGCATTTT. It yields the protein CASTGGNQPQHF. The V and J genes are TRBV6-4 and TRBJ1-5, with D possibly TRBD1 on 6 matching bases. This CDR3 has 12 amino acids. CDR1 MRHNA and CDR2 SNTAGT come from the germline V gene. V lost 7 bases and J lost 2, with 6 bases in between.

The V gene is TRBV7-9, the J gene TRBJ2-5; possibly TRBD2 for D (5 bases). CDR3 length: 13 residues. Looked up from germline, CDR1 is SEHNR and CDR2 is FQNEAQ (reference sequence). The V gene lost 0 bases and the J gene lost 7 bases, with 9 bases spanning the gap. This CDR3 reads CASSLAAGGTQYF. CDR3 DNA: TGTGCCAGCAGCTTAGCGGCTGGAGGGACCCAGTACTTC.

The chain employs TRBV5-6 and TRBJ2-5; a possible D gene is TRBD1 (6 bases). This CDR3 region has 15 residues. CDR1 is SGHDT, CDR2 YYEEEE, per germline. The V gene lost 3 bases and the J gene lost 3 bases, with 15 bases spanning the gap. DNA for the CDR3: TGTGCCAGCAGCTCGGGCTGGGGGCGGGAAGAGACCCAGTACTTC. Translating gives CASSSGWGREETQYF.

The chain recombines TRBV30 with TRBJ2-7, with 7 bases aligning to TRBD1. The CDR3 extends over 15 amino acids. Germline assignment: CDR1 GTSNPN and CDR2 SVGIG (reference sequence). The V gene end was trimmed by 4 bases and the J gene end by 3 bases; junction bases not matched to a gene: 12. The CDR3 reads CAWKFKGARGYEQYF. The CDR3 nucleotides read TGTGCCTGGAAGTTCAAGGGGGCAAGGGGCTACGAGCAGTACTTC.

The chain has TRBV5-1 and TRBJ2-5, with TRBD2 as a possible D gene (5 bases). The assigned J gene may be wrong: the sequence end matches TRBJ2-7 better. CDR3 length: 14 residues. CDR1 SGHRS and CDR2 YFSETQ come from the germline V gene. In nucleotides, the CDR3 is TGCGCCAGCAGCTCAGGTCTGGGAGCCTACGAGCAGTACTTC. It is translated as CASSSGLGAYEQYF.

The chain employs TRBV7-3 and TRBJ1-1; D is unresolved. There are 13 residues in the CDR3. The germline V gene encodes CDR1 SGHTA and CDR2 FQGTGA. The V end lost 5 bases, the J end lost 0 bases, and 7 bases lay between the germline ends. The CDR3 nucleotides are TGTGCCAGCAGCCTGGAGATGAACACTGAAGCTTTCTTT. Translation gives CASSLEMNTEAFF.

CDR3 protein: CASSYAREAFF. The CDR3 DNA is TGTGCCAGCAGTTACGCCAGAGAAGCTTTCTTT. The chain has TRBV6-5 and TRBJ1-1; D remains ambiguous. Germline-derived CDR1 and CDR2 are MNHEY and SVGAGI. V lost 2 bases and J 8 bases, leaving 6 bases between the germline ends. The CDR3 sequence is 11 residues long.

This chain connects TRBV7-9 to TRBJ2-7, with D unclear. The CDR3 length is 11 residues. V gave up 1 base and J gave up 7 bases, with 5 bases separating them. CDR1 SEHNR and CDR2 FQNEAQ come from the germline V gene (reference sequence). DNA for the CDR3: TGTGCCAGCAGCTTAGTGGAGGAGCAGTACTTC. Amino acids: CASSLVEEQYF.

The chain links TRBV4-3 to TRBJ2-3, with no clear D. Trimming removed 1 base from V and 11 bases from J, with 13 bases in between. Germline assignment: CDR1 LGHNA and CDR2 YSLEER. This CDR3 contains 13 residues. The CDR3 loop is CASSQAPEKRQYF. CDR3 coding DNA: TGCGCCAGCAGCCAAGCACCAGAAAAAAGGCAGTATTTT.

CDR3 in amino acids: CASSQVVGDSSYEQYF. CDR3 DNA: TGTGCCAGCAGCCAAGTAGTAGGGGACAGCTCCTACGAGCAGTACTTC. The chain is built from TRBV14 and TRBJ2-7; 7 bases match TRBD1. Germline assignment: CDR1 SGHDN and CDR2 FVKESK. There are 16 residues in the CDR3. The V gene end was trimmed by 1 base and the J gene end by 0 bases; junction bases not matched to a gene: 6.

This clone has more than one count but fewer than ten. J is TRBJ2-5 and V is TRBV11-2; weak D call: TRBD2 (6 bases). With 1 base removed from V and 6 bases from J, the gap between germline ends came to 18 bases. CDR1 and CDR2 from the germline V gene are SGHAT and FQNNGV. There are 16 residues in the CDR3. The CDR3 coding sequence is TGTGCCAGCAGCTTAGGGCAGACGGGGGTTAAGAAGACCCAGTACTTC. Encoded protein: CASSLGQTGVKKTQYF.

The V gene is TRBV6-5, the J gene TRBJ2-5; TRBD1 matches at 7 bases. CDR1 and CDR2 (germline): MNHEY, SVGAGI. V trimming: 4 bases; J trimming: 11 bases; junction bases outside the gene matches: 7. The CDR3 is made up of 12 amino acids. CDR3 DNA sequence: TGTGCCAGCAGTTCCACAGGGGATAAGCAGTACTTC. Protein: CASSSTGDKQYF.

This clone was counted once. The junction shows a germline mismatch at one end, possibly a read error. This rearrangement joins TRBV4-1 to TRBJ1-4, with D possibly being TRBD1 (5 bases). CDR1 and CDR2 from the germline V gene are MGHRA and YSYEKL. CDR3 length: 14 residues. The DNA of the CDR3 is TGCGCCAGCAAGCCAAGCCCTGGGACTTATCCTTTGATTTTT. It encodes CASKPSPGTYPLIF.

This chain connects TRBV5-6 to TRBJ1-2, with 8 bases lining up with TRBD1. This CDR3 comprises 14 residues. Germline assignment: CDR1 SGHDT and CDR2 YYEEEE. V shed 4 bases, J shed 9 bases, and the junction held 11 bases outside the gene matches. CDR3: CASSLGQDALRYTF. CDR3 nucleotides: TGTGCCAGCAGCCTGGGACAGGATGCTCTTCGCTACACCTTC.

The chain has TRBV5-1 and TRBJ2-6, with 7 bases matching TRBD1. Trimming removed 2 bases from V and 2 bases from J; junction bases left unmatched: 4. This CDR3 has 16 amino acids. Germline V lookup: CDR1 SGHRS, CDR2 YFSETQ. The DNA for the CDR3 is TGCGCCAGCAGCTTTTTGGACAGGCCTGGGGCCAACGTCCTGACTTTC. Residues: CASSFLDRPGANVLTF. Variable domain in full (rest from reference TRBV5-1 and TRBJ2-6): KAGVTQTPRYLIKTRGQQVTLSCSPISGHRSVSWYQQTPGQGLQFLFEYFSETQRNKGNFPGRFSGRQFSNSRSEMNVSTLELGDSALYLCASSFLDRPGANVLTFGAGSRLTVL.

Turning to this clone: This sample also contains other DNA sequences that code for the same CDR3. This chain uses TRBV2 with TRBJ1-6, with D perhaps TRBD1 (5 bases). Germline CDR1 SNHLY, CDR2 FYNNEI. The V end lost 10 bases, the J end lost 6 bases, and 16 bases lay between the germline ends. The CDR3 spans 14 residues. CDR3 sequence (DNA): TGTGCCATGAGAAGAGACAGCAGTAATTCACCCCTCCACTTT. Its protein is CAMRRDSSNSPLHF. Variable domain in full (rest from reference TRBV2 and TRBJ1-6): EPEVTQTPSHQVTQMGQEVILRCVPISNHLYFYWYRQILGQKVEFLVSFYNNEISEKSEIFDDQFSVERPDGSNFTLKIRSTKLEDSAMYFCAMRRDSSNSPLHFGNGTRLTVT.

This clone was found once. The chain is built from TRBV4-3 and TRBJ1-1, with D maybe TRBD1 (6 bases). The length of the CDR3 is 15 residues. Trimming took off 4 bases at V and 4 bases at J, with 16 bases between the two ends. Germline lookup yields CDR1 LGHNA and CDR2 YSLEER. CDR3 in amino acids: CASSRLSGERTEAFF. As DNA, the CDR3 is TGCGCCAGCAGCCGACTGTCAGGGGAACGCACTGAAGCTTTCTTT.